This T cell receptor (beta chain) was captured by sequencing in a study of cytomegalovirus exposure and HLA in healthy donors. 13 Jbeta primers and 60 Vbeta primers were used for the PCR. Measured with immunoSEQ multiplex PCR; TCRdb has only the in-frame clones, and not every one. The profile covers some 150,000 clones, with approximately 80% appearing a single time and roughly 9.7% taken by the ten largest. The CDR3 length is 14 residues. Germline V CDR1 and CDR2: LGHNA, YNFKEQ. V was clipped by 0 bases and J by 10 bases, with 10 bases between them. The chain carries TRBV4-2 and TRBJ1-6; D might be TRBD1 (5 bases). The clonotype was recovered from a man aged 18 to 29 in good health and CMV-seropositive. Material: PBMCs. The CDR3 is CASSQDGGDSPLHF. The CDR3 DNA reads TGTGCCAGCAGCCAAGATGGCGGGGACTCACCCCTCCACTTT.